The sequence of this T cell receptor (beta chain) was determined in a study of shared clonotypes between healthy human individuals (dated by TCRdb to the early 2020s). Regarding the research as a whole: The cohort comprised two women and a few men aged 18 to 49 years. For each donor, CD4 naive and CD4 memory were each given three plates, CD8 naive was given two plates, and CD8 memory was given one plate. To estimate repertoire size and how much clonotypes are shared between individuals, the study performed deep sequencing of blood TCR repertoires from a few healthy adults. Libraries were prepared and TCR repertoires were sequenced by different laboratories using diverse techniques, in order to increase sequencing depth and limit assay-specific biases. Per donor, leukapheresis produced somewhere between about 0.94 and 9 billion PBMCs.

The donors were healthy, HIV-negative adults with no recently reported acute infections or vaccinations. Every donor was a Caucasian adult residing in Nashville, Tennessee, USA. CD4+ T cells were enriched by magnetic negative selection; naive cells were then positively selected on CD45RA, and the negative fraction formed the memory subset. Blood was collected by leukapheresis, and PBMCs were isolated by Ficoll-Histopaque density gradient centrifugation and then cryopreserved in liquid nitrogen vapor phase. Analytical flow cytometry was used to check the purity and quantity of every magnetically sorted T cell population. From each sorted fraction, genomic DNA was isolated and quantified by UV absorbance on a Nanodrop 2000c. V gives up 1 base and J gives up 5 bases, and the segment between their germline ends measures 14 bases. For CDR1 and CDR2, the germline V gene lists SGHTA and FQGNSA. Including cysteine and phenylalanine, the CDR3 has 15 amino acids. Only CDR3 DNA is held: 45 bases, read in frame from base 1.

On the study overall, not on this receptor specifically: Naive subsets generally had larger estimated clonotype richness than memory subsets. The genetic and exposure-history diversity represented was limited by the small number of donors. Based on pairwise subsampling, the degree of clonotype sharing among donors was expected to be affected by sequencing depth. Sharing across several donors was observed for 5% to 6.5% of naive CD4, over 3% of naive CD8, over 2% of memory CD4, and around 0.42% of memory CD8 clonotypes. Rarefaction of sorted-subset datasets indicated incomplete sequencing despite the large sequencing depth. Only blood was sampled, and tissue TCR repertoires likely differ from those in blood. Compared with non-shared clonotypes, clonotypes shared by all four sorted-subset donors had higher generation probabilities.

With respect to this clone: Its target antigen remains unknown. Base-call qualities are not available, and no considerably larger clone is one nucleotide away.

TCR CDR3 regions were amplified from genomic DNA by multiplex PCR using the deep immunoSEQ assay. Extracted genomic DNA from each cell subset was spread evenly across all wells of several immunoSEQ 96-well plates, with each plate serving as a replicate. Each replicate PCR for sorted subsets received 150 to 250 ng genomic DNA, equal to 30,000 or so T cell genomes. Purified libraries were quantified with a Qubit 3.0 fluorometer, sized on a Bioanalyzer 2100, and re-quantified with the KAPA Library Quantification kit. Every immunoSEQ 96-well plate was sequenced on a separate single-read 150-cycle Illumina NextSeq 550 flow cell. Under the source paper's analysis protocol: Because the immunoSEQ output included only junctional sequences and no quality scores, the filtering could not be the same as the filtering used for full-length reads. Sequences were annotated with PyIR, a Python wrapper for IgBLAST v1.9, and V/J genes and CDR3 were assigned using IMGT germline references. Reads with weak V/J assignments (E-value above 1e-6), missing CDR3, stop codons, out-of-frame junctions, or ambiguous translated residues were removed. V3J clonotypes were defined by identical inferred V gene, J gene, and CDR3 amino acid sequence. Percentage overlap between repertoires was computed as shared unique clonotypes divided by the size of the smaller repertoire. RTK rarefaction, the Chao1 estimator, and Recon v2.1 estimates of unobserved clonotypes were used to assess repertoire richness. Generation probabilities were computed with OLGA for all TCRbeta clonotypes obtained by the gDNA method from a few donors. TCRdb retrieved this table from immuneACCESS and kept in-frame rearrangements only. Not all clones are present; in checked studies, unresolved V genes account for under half, and no reason is known for the remainder. That table gives V, J and clone size, and the DNA gave D and trimming. Counted in this sample were over 1.5 million clones; approximately 98% of them appeared once. The ten largest clones add up to about 0.45% of the sample.

The chain is assembled from TRBV7-2 and TRBJ2-5; there is no confident call for the D gene. The specimen sequenced was naive CD4+ T cells sorted from blood. The sample's cell subset or site label is to be understood as: CD45RA+ positively selected. The receptor was isolated from a young man in good health. The CDR3 corresponds to CASSLGPRQLETQYF. The DNA sequence is TGTGCCAGCAGCTTAGGCCCGCGGCAATTGGAGACCCAGTACTTC.